This T cell receptor beta chain was recorded in a study of control samples from healthy donors and cancer patients. Sequencing was performed with immunoSEQ multiplex PCR; in TCRdb, only in-frame clones are kept and a portion is missing. The sample comprises over 100,000 clones, 80% to 95% of which are singletons, and about 2.7% rests with the top ten. The V gene lost 5 bases and the J gene lost 2 bases, with 12 bases spanning the gap. The CDR3 is 15 amino acids. Germline loops: CDR1 MNHEY, CDR2 SVGAGI. This chain joins TRBV6-5 and TRBJ2-2; a weak D match, TRBD2 (6 bases). The clonotype originates from a man aged 40-49 years in good health. Sequencing used blood. The CDR3 bases are TGTGCCAGCAGTCCCGGACTACTTAACACCGGGGAGCTGTTTTTT. Translating it yields CASSPGLLNTGELFF.